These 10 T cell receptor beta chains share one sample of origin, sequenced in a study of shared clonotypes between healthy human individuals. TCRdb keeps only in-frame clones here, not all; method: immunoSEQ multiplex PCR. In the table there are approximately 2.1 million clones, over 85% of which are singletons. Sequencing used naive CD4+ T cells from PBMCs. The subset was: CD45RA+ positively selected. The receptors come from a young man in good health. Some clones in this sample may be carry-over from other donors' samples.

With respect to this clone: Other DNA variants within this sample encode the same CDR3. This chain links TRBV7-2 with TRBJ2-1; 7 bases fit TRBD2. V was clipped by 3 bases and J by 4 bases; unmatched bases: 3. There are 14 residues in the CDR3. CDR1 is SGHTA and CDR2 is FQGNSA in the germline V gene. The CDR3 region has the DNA TGTGCCAGCAGCTTGGGAGCGGGGTACAATGAGCAGTTCTTC. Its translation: CASSLGAGYNEQFF.

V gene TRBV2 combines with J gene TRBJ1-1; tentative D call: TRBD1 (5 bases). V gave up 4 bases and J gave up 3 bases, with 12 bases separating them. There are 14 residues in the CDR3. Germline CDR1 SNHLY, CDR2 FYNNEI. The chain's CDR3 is CASSGGRRDTEAFF. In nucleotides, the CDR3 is TGTGCCAGCAGTGGGGGCCGAAGAGACACTGAAGCTTTCTTT.

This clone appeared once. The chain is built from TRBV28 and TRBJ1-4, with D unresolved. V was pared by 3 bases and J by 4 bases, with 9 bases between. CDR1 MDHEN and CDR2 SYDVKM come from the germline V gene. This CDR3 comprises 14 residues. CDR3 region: CASSFRKFNEKLFF. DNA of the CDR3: TGTGCCAGCAGTTTTAGGAAGTTTAATGAAAAACTGTTTTTT.

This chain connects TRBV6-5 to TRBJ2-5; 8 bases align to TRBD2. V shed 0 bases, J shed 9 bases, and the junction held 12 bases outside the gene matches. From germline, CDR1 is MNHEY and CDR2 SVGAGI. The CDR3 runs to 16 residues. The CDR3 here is CASSYSRTSGSWAQYF. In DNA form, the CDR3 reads TGTGCCAGCAGTTACTCGAGAACTAGCGGCTCATGGGCCCAGTACTTC.

CDR3: CASSPPGQPGEQYF. The CDR3 DNA is TGTGCCAGCTCACCACCGGGACAGCCTGGCGAGCAGTACTTC. The chain carries TRBV18 and TRBJ2-7; 7 bases match TRBD1. Germline CDR1 is KGHSH and CDR2 is LQKENI. The CDR3 is 14 residues long. The V segment lost 0 bases and the J segment 6 bases; nucleotides outside the gene matches: 5.

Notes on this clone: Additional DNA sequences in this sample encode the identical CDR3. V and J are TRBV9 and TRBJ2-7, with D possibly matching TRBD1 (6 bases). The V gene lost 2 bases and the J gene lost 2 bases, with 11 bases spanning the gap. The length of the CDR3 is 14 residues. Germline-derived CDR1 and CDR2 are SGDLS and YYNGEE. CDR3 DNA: TGTGCCAGCAGCGTCTCGGGACAAACCTACGAGCAGTACTTC. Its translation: CASSVSGQTYEQYF.

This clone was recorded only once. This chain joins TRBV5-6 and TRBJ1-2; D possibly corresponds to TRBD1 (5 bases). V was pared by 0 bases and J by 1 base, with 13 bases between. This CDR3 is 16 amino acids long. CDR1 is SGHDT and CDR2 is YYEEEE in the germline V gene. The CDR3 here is CASSLVFRDGNYGYTF. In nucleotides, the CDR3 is TGTGCCAGCAGCTTGGTATTCCGGGACGGTAACTATGGCTACACCTTC. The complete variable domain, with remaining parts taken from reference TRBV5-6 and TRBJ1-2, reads DAGVTQSPTHLIKTRGQQVTLRCSPKSGHDTVSWYQQALGQGPQFIFQYYEEEERQRGNFPDRFSGHQFPNYSSELNVNALLLGDSALYLCASSLVFRDGNYGYTFGSGTRLTVV.

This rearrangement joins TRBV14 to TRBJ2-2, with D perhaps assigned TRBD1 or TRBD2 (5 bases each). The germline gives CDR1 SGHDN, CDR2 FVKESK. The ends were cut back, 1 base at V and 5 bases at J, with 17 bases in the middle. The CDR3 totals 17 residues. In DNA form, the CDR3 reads TGTGCCAGCAGCCAAGTCTCGGGGCGACCCCTTACCGGGGAGCTGTTTTTT. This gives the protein CASSQVSGRPLTGELFF.

This chain's CDR3 is CASSQLGRMGQKLFF. The DNA of the CDR3 is TGTGCCAGCAGCCAATTGGGCCGGATGGGGCAAAAACTGTTTTTT. The chain recombines TRBV4-2 with TRBJ1-4; D might be TRBD1 (5 bases). In germline, CDR1 is LGHNA, CDR2 YNFKEQ. The CDR3 extends over 15 amino acids. Deletions cut 2 bases from V and 9 bases from J, with 16 bases between.

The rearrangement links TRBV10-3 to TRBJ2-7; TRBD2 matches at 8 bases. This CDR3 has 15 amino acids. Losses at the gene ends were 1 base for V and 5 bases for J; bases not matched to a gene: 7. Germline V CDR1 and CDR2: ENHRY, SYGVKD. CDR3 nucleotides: TGTGCCATCAGTGAGTTGGGACTAGTTGCAAACGAGCAGTACTTC. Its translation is CAISELGLVANEQYF.